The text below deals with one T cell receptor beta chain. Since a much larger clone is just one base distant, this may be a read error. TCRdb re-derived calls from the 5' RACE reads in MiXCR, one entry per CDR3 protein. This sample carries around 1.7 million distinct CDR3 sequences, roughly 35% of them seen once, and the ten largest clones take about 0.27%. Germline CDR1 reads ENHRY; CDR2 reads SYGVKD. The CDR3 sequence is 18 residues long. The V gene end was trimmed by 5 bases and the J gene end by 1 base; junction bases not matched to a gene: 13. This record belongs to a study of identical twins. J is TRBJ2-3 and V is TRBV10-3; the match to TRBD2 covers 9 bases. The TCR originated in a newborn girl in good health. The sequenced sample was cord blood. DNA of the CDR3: TGTGCCATCAGTTGGACTAGCGAGAGTAGTAAGGGCACAGATACGCAGTATTTT. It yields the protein CAISWTSESSKGTDTQYF.